The 3 T cell receptor beta chains in this list originate from one sample, sequenced in a study of T cells in women clearing cervical HPV infection. The repertoire was sequenced with immunoSEQ multiplex PCR; TCRdb's copy has only in-frame clones and lacks some. The sample holds tens of thousands of clones. The sample was blood buffy coat. All receptors derive from a woman aged 18 to 69 with a cervical HPV16 infection that either progressed to CIN3+ or cleared (not recorded which).

The CDR3 DNA, read in part, is TGTGCCTGGAGCCACGGGGGATCTGGAAACACC. Protein sequence: CAWSHGGSGNT. The entire CDR3 reads CAWSHGGSGNTIYF. The V call is TRBV30, the J call TRBJ1-3; tentative D call: TRBD1 (5 bases). Read sequence stops 3 residues before the CDR3 end, and the germline J gene provides the missing end. Germline V CDR1 and CDR2: GTSNPN, SVGIG (reference sequence). Trimming cost V 3 bases and J 1 base, with 10 bases left between them. There are 14 residues in the CDR3.

On this clone itself: The DNA ends 3 residues before the CDR3 does, and the rest of the CDR3 is filled in from the germline J gene. The chain employs TRBV18 and TRBJ1-4, with 10 positions matching TRBD1. Germline V lookup: CDR1 KGHSH, CDR2 LQKENI. CDR3 length equals 18 residues. CDR3 sequence reads: CASSPSQTGGSGANVLFF. Partial CDR3 DNA: TGTGCCAGCTCACCATCGCAGACAGGGGGCTCTGGGGCCAACGTA. The complete variable domain, with remaining parts taken from reference TRBV18 and TRBJ1-4, reads NAGVMQNPRHLVRRRGQEARLRCSPMKGHSHVYWYRQLPEEGLKFMVYLQKENIIDESGMPKERFSAEFPKEGPSILRIQQVVRGDSAAYFCASSPSQTGGSGANVLFFGSGTQLSVL.

A note on this clone: The read terminates 3 residues ahead of where the CDR3 ends, so the germline J gene completes it. The chain couples TRBV6-1 to TRBJ2-1; no clear D gene. V lost 4 bases to trimming and J lost 4 bases, with 14 bases between them. The CDR3 has 15 residues. Germline CDR1 and CDR2: MNHNS and SASEGT. CDR3 sequence: CASSGQGTLYNEQFF. The CDR3 bases that were read are TGTGCCAGCAGTGGCCAAGGTACCCTTTACAATGAG.